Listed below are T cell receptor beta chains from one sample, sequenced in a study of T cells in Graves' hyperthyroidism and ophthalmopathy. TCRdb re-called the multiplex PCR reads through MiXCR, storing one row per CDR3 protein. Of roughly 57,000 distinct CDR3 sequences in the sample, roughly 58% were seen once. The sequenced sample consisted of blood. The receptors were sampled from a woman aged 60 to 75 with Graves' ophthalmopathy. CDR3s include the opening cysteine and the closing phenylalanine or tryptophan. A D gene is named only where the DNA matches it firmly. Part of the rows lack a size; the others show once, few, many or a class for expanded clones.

CDR3nt: TGTGCCAGCAGTGGCCGGCATGAAAAACTGTTTTTT
CDR3aa: CASSGRHEKLFF
v_gene: TRBV2
j_gene: TRBJ1-4
abundance: .
d_gene: .

CDR3nt: TGTGCCAGCAGCGCCTTAGCGGGGGGGCCTTACAATGAGACCCAGTACTTC
CDR3aa: CASSALAGGPYNETQYF
v_gene: TRBV9
j_gene: TRBJ2-5
abundance: .
d_gene: TRBD2

CDR3nt: TGTGCCAGCAGCCCACTAGTGGTGAACACCGGGGAGCTGTTTTTT
CDR3aa: CASSPLVVNTGELFF
v_gene: TRBV3-1
j_gene: TRBJ2-2
abundance: few
d_gene: .

CDR3nt: TGTGCCAGCAGTACCGCCTTAACAGGGGAGGGAGAGACCCAGCATTTT
CDR3aa: CASSTALTGEGETQHF
v_gene: TRBV12-3/TRBV12-4
j_gene: TRBJ1-5
abundance: many
d_gene: TRBD1

CDR3nt: TGTGCCAGTAGTAGCGGGGTGGTTCGAGAGACCCAGTACTTC
CDR3aa: CASSSGVVRETQYF
v_gene: TRBV19
j_gene: TRBJ2-5
abundance: .
d_gene: .

CDR3nt: TGTGCCAGCAGCCCTCGAGGTTTTCAGCCCCAGCATTTT
CDR3aa: CASSPRGFQPQHF
v_gene: TRBV4-2
j_gene: TRBJ1-5
abundance: once
d_gene: .

CDR3nt: TGTGCCAGCAGCTTAACTAATGAAAAACTGTTTTTT
CDR3aa: CASSLTNEKLFF
v_gene: TRBV11-2
j_gene: TRBJ1-4
abundance: many
d_gene: .

CDR3nt: TGTGCCAGCAGTGCGACCGTGTACCAAGAGACCCAGTACTTC
CDR3aa: CASSATVYQETQYF
v_gene: TRBV2
j_gene: TRBJ2-5
abundance: many
d_gene: .

CDR3nt: TGTGCCAGCAGCTCGACAGGGGGCGCGGGCGGGGAGCTGTTTTTT
CDR3aa: CASSSTGGAGGELFF
v_gene: TRBV7-3
j_gene: TRBJ2-2
abundance: .
d_gene: TRBD1

CDR3nt: TGCGCCAGCAGTGAGATGGAACTAGCGGGAGTAAGGGGGAACATTCAGTACTTC
CDR3aa: CASSEMELAGVRGNIQYF
v_gene: TRBV10-2
j_gene: TRBJ2-4
abundance: many
d_gene: TRBD2

CDR3nt: TGTGCCAGCAGTTTGTGTGGGCAGACCCAGTATTTC
CDR3aa: CASSLCGQTQYF
v_gene: TRBV12-3/TRBV12-4
j_gene: TRBJ2-5
abundance: .
d_gene: .

CDR3nt: TGTGCCAGTAGTAACCAGGGCGGGGACACCATATATTTT
CDR3aa: CASSNQGGDTIYF
v_gene: TRBV19
j_gene: TRBJ1-3
abundance: many
d_gene: .

CDR3nt: TGTGCCAGTAGTGCCGGGACAGGGATCGGCAAAAACATTCAGTACTTC
CDR3aa: CASSAGTGIGKNIQYF
v_gene: TRBV19
j_gene: TRBJ2-4
abundance: .
d_gene: TRBD1

CDR3nt: TGTGCCAGCAGCTCTAAACCCGGGACAGGGGGCCGTGCTAACTATGGCTACACCTTC
CDR3aa: CASSSKPGTGGRANYGYTF
v_gene: TRBV7-3
j_gene: TRBJ1-2
abundance: many
d_gene: TRBD1

CDR3nt: TGCAGTGCTGGGGGACTAGCGGGAGAGACCCAGTACTTC
CDR3aa: CSAGGLAGETQYF
v_gene: TRBV20-1
j_gene: TRBJ2-5
abundance: many
d_gene: TRBD2

CDR3nt: TGTGCCATCAGGGGACTAGCGGGAGCCTACGAGCAGTACTTC
CDR3aa: CAIRGLAGAYEQYF
v_gene: TRBV10-3
j_gene: TRBJ2-7
abundance: .
d_gene: TRBD2

CDR3nt: TGTGCCAGCAGCTTTGACAGGGGGATTGGTACAGATACGCAGTATTTT
CDR3aa: CASSFDRGIGTDTQYF
v_gene: TRBV7-9
j_gene: TRBJ2-3
abundance: .
d_gene: TRBD1

CDR3nt: TGCAGTGTGACTAGCGGGGGGGCCCTGGGCAATGAGCAGTTCTTC
CDR3aa: CSVTSGGALGNEQFF
v_gene: TRBV20-1
j_gene: TRBJ2-1
abundance: .
d_gene: TRBD2

CDR3nt: TGTGCTAGTGGTCCGAGTCAGATACCTAACTATGGCTACACCTTC
CDR3aa: CASGPSQIPNYGYTF
v_gene: TRBV12-5
j_gene: TRBJ1-2
abundance: .
d_gene: .

CDR3nt: TGCAGTGCCTGGGGTAGCGGGGGGGCCTACGAGCAGTACTTC
CDR3aa: CSAWGSGGAYEQYF
v_gene: TRBV20-1
j_gene: TRBJ2-7
abundance: .
d_gene: TRBD2

CDR3nt: TGTGCCGGGACAGGCCTTAGGAGCTCCTACGAGCAGTACTTC
CDR3aa: CAGTGLRSSYEQYF
v_gene: TRBV14
j_gene: TRBJ2-7
abundance: once
d_gene: TRBD1

CDR3nt: TGCAGCGTTGACCCCGGGACTATTACCCCCATCTTC
CDR3aa: CSVDPGTITPIF
v_gene: TRBV29-1
j_gene: TRBJ2-1
abundance: few
d_gene: TRBD2

CDR3nt: TGTGCCAGCAGCTCCAATTTGAACACTGAAGCTTTCTTT
CDR3aa: CASSSNLNTEAFF
v_gene: TRBV5-4
j_gene: TRBJ1-1
abundance: many
d_gene: .

CDR3nt: TGTGCCAGCAGCTTAGCTCTTGGGGAAAGTCAGCCCCAGCATTTT
CDR3aa: CASSLALGESQPQHF
v_gene: TRBV7-6
j_gene: TRBJ1-5
abundance: many
d_gene: .

CDR3nt: TGCAGCTTAACGAGCGGGGGGTCCTACAATGAGCAGTTCTTC
CDR3aa: CSLTSGGSYNEQFF
v_gene: TRBV29-1
j_gene: TRBJ2-1
abundance: .
d_gene: TRBD2

CDR3nt: TGCAGTGCTAGATCCGGGACTACCCACAATGAGCAGTTCTTC
CDR3aa: CSARSGTTHNEQFF
v_gene: TRBV20-1
j_gene: TRBJ2-1
abundance: .
d_gene: TRBD2

CDR3nt: TGTGCCAGCCAAGAAGAACAGGGCTCTGGGGCCAACGTCCTGACTTTC
CDR3aa: CASQEEQGSGANVLTF
v_gene: TRBV2
j_gene: TRBJ2-6
abundance: .
d_gene: .

CDR3nt: TGTGCCAGCAGCCGCAAGGAGGAAAAACTGTTTTTT
CDR3aa: CASSRKEEKLFF
v_gene: TRBV12-3/TRBV12-4
j_gene: TRBJ1-4
abundance: .
d_gene: .

CDR3nt: TGTGCCAGCAGCTACGGGGGAGCATCCTACGAGCAGTACTTC
CDR3aa: CASSYGGASYEQYF
v_gene: TRBV6-2/TRBV6-3
j_gene: TRBJ2-7
abundance: many
d_gene: .

CDR3nt: TGCAGTGCCCCACGACTAGCGGGGGGAGTAGATACGCAGTATTTT
CDR3aa: CSAPRLAGGVDTQYF
v_gene: TRBV20-1
j_gene: TRBJ2-3
abundance: .
d_gene: TRBD2

CDR3nt: TGTGCCATCAGTGCGCCCAATCAGCCCCAGCATTTT
CDR3aa: CAISAPNQPQHF
v_gene: TRBV10-3
j_gene: TRBJ1-5
abundance: .
d_gene: .

CDR3nt: TGTGCCAGCTCATCGATCGAGGTGGCTGAAGCTTTCTTT
CDR3aa: CASSSIEVAEAFF
v_gene: TRBV18
j_gene: TRBJ1-1
abundance: many
d_gene: .

CDR3nt: TGTGCCAGCAGCTTACAGGGTGACGAGCAGTACTTC
CDR3aa: CASSLQGDEQYF
v_gene: TRBV5-4
j_gene: TRBJ2-7
abundance: many
d_gene: .

CDR3nt: TGTGCCAGCATATCGCCGGGACAGCAAGAGACCCAGTACTTC
CDR3aa: CASISPGQQETQYF
v_gene: TRBV2
j_gene: TRBJ2-5
abundance: many
d_gene: TRBD1

CDR3nt: TGTGCCAGCAGTGACCAGGGGGCTTTGCGCTACGAGCAGTACTTC
CDR3aa: CASSDQGALRYEQYF
v_gene: TRBV6-1
j_gene: TRBJ2-7
abundance: once
d_gene: TRBD1

CDR3nt: TGTGCCAGCAGCTTCCGGACTAGCGGGGGGGACGAGCAGTACTTC
CDR3aa: CASSFRTSGGDEQYF
v_gene: TRBV7-9
j_gene: TRBJ2-7
abundance: .
d_gene: TRBD2

CDR3nt: TGTGCCAGCAGTTACTCATACAGTTCCGAGCAGTACTTC
CDR3aa: CASSYSYSSEQYF
v_gene: TRBV6-5
j_gene: TRBJ2-7
abundance: many
d_gene: .

CDR3nt: TGCGGAGGGGGGAACAGGGGCGAGCAGTACTTC
CDR3aa: CGGGNRGEQYF
v_gene: TRBV29-1
j_gene: TRBJ2-7
abundance: medium-sized
d_gene: .

CDR3nt: TGTGCCAGCAGCTTGGGACAGGGGGCGGGGGGGCTCGAGCAGTACTTC
CDR3aa: CASSLGQGAGGLEQYF
v_gene: TRBV7-9
j_gene: TRBJ2-7
abundance: once
d_gene: TRBD1

CDR3nt: TGTGCCACCCCTGGAAGGAGGATTCCCAACTATGGCTACACCTTC
CDR3aa: CATPGRRIPNYGYTF
v_gene: TRBV24-1
j_gene: TRBJ1-2
abundance: .
d_gene: .

CDR3nt: TGTGCCAGCAGTTACTCAGGTATCTACGAGCAGTACTTC
CDR3aa: CASSYSGIYEQYF
v_gene: TRBV6-6
j_gene: TRBJ2-7
abundance: .
d_gene: .

CDR3nt: TGTGCCAGCAGTGAAGTAGGCGGGGAGCTGTTTTTT
CDR3aa: CASSEVGGELFF
v_gene: TRBV2
j_gene: TRBJ2-2
abundance: .
d_gene: .

CDR3nt: TGTGCCAGCAGCGTACCGGACAGAGATGGCACCGGGGAGCTGTTTTTT
CDR3aa: CASSVPDRDGTGELFF
v_gene: TRBV7-3
j_gene: TRBJ2-2
abundance: .
d_gene: .

CDR3nt: TGTGCCAGCAGTTTCGCAGCCGGTGAAGCTTTCTTT
CDR3aa: CASSFAAGEAFF
v_gene: TRBV5-5
j_gene: TRBJ1-1
abundance: .
d_gene: .

CDR3nt: TGCAGTGCTGGACCCCAGGGTTACGAGCAGTACTTC
CDR3aa: CSAGPQGYEQYF
v_gene: TRBV20-1
j_gene: TRBJ2-7
abundance: .
d_gene: .

CDR3nt: TGCAGTGCCAAATTGCAACAAGAGACCCAGTACTTC
CDR3aa: CSAKLQQETQYF
v_gene: TRBV20-1
j_gene: TRBJ2-5
abundance: many
d_gene: .

CDR3nt: TGCAGTGCCCCCAATCGGGAGGGCCACGAGACCCAGTACTTC
CDR3aa: CSAPNREGHETQYF
v_gene: TRBV20-1
j_gene: TRBJ2-5
abundance: .
d_gene: TRBD2

CDR3nt: TGTGCCAGCAGCGTGGGTAGAGGGGGGGCTTCCGCTAATGAGCAGTTCTTC
CDR3aa: CASSVGRGGASANEQFF
v_gene: TRBV9
j_gene: TRBJ2-1
abundance: .
d_gene: .

CDR3nt: TGCAGTGCTAGAGCCGGGACAGGGGTGAATGAGCAGTTCTTC
CDR3aa: CSARAGTGVNEQFF
v_gene: TRBV20-1
j_gene: TRBJ2-1
abundance: many
d_gene: TRBD1

CDR3nt: TGTGCCAGTAGCCAGGGACAGGGGGTAGGCGAGACCCAGTACTTC
CDR3aa: CASSQGQGVGETQYF
v_gene: TRBV19
j_gene: TRBJ2-5
abundance: medium-sized
d_gene: TRBD1

CDR3nt: TGTGCCAGTAGTATTGGGGGAGGGATCTACAATGAGCAGTTCTTC
CDR3aa: CASSIGGGIYNEQFF
v_gene: TRBV19
j_gene: TRBJ2-1
abundance: .
d_gene: TRBD2

CDR3nt: TGTGCCGGCAGCTTGGGAGGGACAGGCTTATCACCCGATGGCTACACCTTC
CDR3aa: CAGSLGGTGLSPDGYTF
v_gene: TRBV5-4
j_gene: TRBJ1-2
abundance: many
d_gene: TRBD1

CDR3nt: TGTGCCAGCAGCATGGCAGGGATCGAGCAGTACTTC
CDR3aa: CASSMAGIEQYF
v_gene: TRBV7-9
j_gene: TRBJ2-7
abundance: many
d_gene: .

CDR3nt: TGCAGTGCTTATGGGACCGGATCCGGGCGTAATGAAAAACTGTTTTTT
CDR3aa: CSAYGTGSGRNEKLFF
v_gene: TRBV20-1
j_gene: TRBJ1-4
abundance: .
d_gene: .

CDR3nt: TGCGCCAGCAGCCAAGATCATGGCACAGATACGCAGTATTTT
CDR3aa: CASSQDHGTDTQYF
v_gene: TRBV4-1
j_gene: TRBJ2-3
abundance: many
d_gene: .

CDR3nt: TGCAGTGCTAGAGATGGGACTAGCGGGACCACCTACGAGCAGTACTTC
CDR3aa: CSARDGTSGTTYEQYF
v_gene: TRBV20-1
j_gene: TRBJ2-7
abundance: once
d_gene: TRBD2

CDR3nt: TGTGCCAGCAGTTTTGACAGACACAATGAGCAGTTCTTC
CDR3aa: CASSFDRHNEQFF
v_gene: TRBV12-3/TRBV12-4
j_gene: TRBJ2-1
abundance: .
d_gene: .

CDR3nt: TGTGCCAGCAGACCCCAAAGGGGAGGGAACACCATATATTTT
CDR3aa: CASRPQRGGNTIYF
v_gene: TRBV3-1
j_gene: TRBJ1-3
abundance: many
d_gene: .

CDR3nt: TGTGCCAGCAGTCGGGCTGTCTCTGGGGCCAACGTCCTGACTTTC
CDR3aa: CASSRAVSGANVLTF
v_gene: TRBV2
j_gene: TRBJ2-6
abundance: .
d_gene: .